This T cell receptor (beta chain) was captured in a study of T cell clones after liver transplantation. About the research overall: At least one year of complete immunosuppression withdrawal without enzymes over twice normal defined tolerance.

Study-level points and caveats: These preliminary findings come from unstandardized post-transplant sampling times.

The table came from immunoSEQ multiplex PCR; TCRdb's copy has only in-frame clones and leaves some out. The sample has some 60,000 clones, approximately 70% seen once. As for this clone: Its antigen remains unknown.

Looked up from germline, CDR1 is MNHNS and CDR2 is SASEGT. CDR3 size: 14 residues. V lost 5 bases to trimming and J lost 2 bases; unmatched junction nucleotides: 5. The TCR originated in a human patient who received a liver transplant. Among the T cells, some may be from the graft donor. The sample was CD4+ T cells from blood, taken at the approximately 15-month timepoint. The V and J genes are TRBV6-1 and TRBJ2-5; 7 bases are shared with TRBD1. CDR3 loop: CASSPGQAQETQYF. The CDR3 nucleotides are TGTGCCAGCAGTCCAGGACAGGCTCAAGAGACCCAGTACTTC.